This T cell receptor beta chain comes out of a study of T-cell reconstitution after alpha-beta-depleted transplantation in children. During its preparation, the TCRbeta library received unique molecular identifiers. TCRdb called the PCR reads again in MiXCR, with one record for every CDR3 protein. This table has around 600,000 distinct CDR3 sequences, 16% appearing once. This clonotype was recorded a few times. This CDR3 region has 15 residues. Trimming removed 4 bases from V and 6 bases from J; junction bases left unmatched: 11. This TCR derives from a human donor who donated a stem cell graft to a child with acute myeloid leukemia. Sequencing was performed on PBMCs from the stem cell graft donor, taken from the stem cell graft. The gene calls are TRBV12-3 or TRBV12-4 and TRBJ1-2, with 7 bases that match TRBD1. CDR3 DNA sequence: TGTGCCAGCAGTTCCTACAGGGGTGGGGTTAATGGCTACACCTTC. Translating it yields CASSSYRGGVNGYTF.